This T cell receptor (beta chain) emerged from a study of long-term antiretroviral therapy in people with HIV. With respect to this clone: Its target is not known.

V lost 2 bases and J lost 3, with 1 base in between. This CDR3 has 11 residues. Germline CDR1 is SGHTA and CDR2 is FQGNSA. Study-level points and caveats: Records did not include ART adherence, viral resistance or therapy changes. Clones expanded before ART dominated the repertoire at all time points.

It was version v3.0 of the immunoSEQ assay that was run at survey level. Sequencing was performed with immunoSEQ multiplex PCR; in TCRdb, only in-frame clones are kept and a portion is missing. This sample has some 40,000 clones, with 80% to 85% found just once. This rearrangement joins TRBV7-2 to TRBJ2-5; D is uncertain. The sequence was obtained from a young man with HIV. Sequenced material: unsorted PBMCs, taken 1.5 years after starting antiretroviral therapy. The CDR3: CASSLKETQYF. In nucleotides, the CDR3 is TGTGCCAGCAGCTTAAAAGAGACCCAGTACTTC.